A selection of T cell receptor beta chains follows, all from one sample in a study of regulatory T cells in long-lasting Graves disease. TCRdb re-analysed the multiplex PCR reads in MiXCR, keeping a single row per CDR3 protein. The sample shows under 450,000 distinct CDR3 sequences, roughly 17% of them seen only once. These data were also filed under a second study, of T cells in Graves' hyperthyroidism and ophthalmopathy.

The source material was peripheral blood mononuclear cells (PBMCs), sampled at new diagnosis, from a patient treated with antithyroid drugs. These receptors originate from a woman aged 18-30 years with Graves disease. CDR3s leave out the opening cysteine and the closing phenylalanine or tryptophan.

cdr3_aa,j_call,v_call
ASSLRLAGIYEQY,TRBJ2-7,TRBV27
ASRKGADHEQY,TRBJ2-7,TRBV2
ATNKGVDYGYT,TRBJ1-2,TRBV19
ASGFAGRDTQY,TRBJ2-3,TRBV12-5
ASSLSGQGNQPQH,TRBJ1-5,TRBV28
AISYLAGVGNTGELF,TRBJ2-2,TRBV10-3
ASSVGGSNQPQH,TRBJ1-5,TRBV13
SVDPLVDPTSTDTQY,TRBJ2-3,TRBV29-1
SAPDRRNTEAF,TRBJ1-1,TRBV20-1
ASSLFAGGLNTEAF,TRBJ1-1,TRBV5-1
AGQESKQPQH,TRBJ1-5,TRBV28
ASGTVARTSNYEQY,TRBJ2-7,TRBV12-5
ASSSGLAGPVSQETQY,TRBJ2-5,TRBV11-2
SALSIGGDIQY,TRBJ2-4,TRBV20-1
ASSYELRVAYNSPLH,TRBJ1-6,TRBV6-9
SARRDASSYEQY,TRBJ2-7,TRBV20-1
GGANTGELF,TRBJ2-2,TRBV30
ASSAGTTKAYEQY,TRBJ2-7,TRBV7-2
ASSWGGRRRGGEQY,TRBJ2-7,TRBV28
ASSYRREEAF,TRBJ1-1,TRBV6-2/TRBV6-3
ASSFGQGNGEKLF,TRBJ1-4,TRBV2
ASSQDPAGGAEGYT,TRBJ1-2,TRBV3-1
ASSHETGYEQF,TRBJ2-1,TRBV7-9
AISEGNEQF,TRBJ2-1,TRBV10-3
SAARRQMSTDTQY,TRBJ2-3,TRBV20-1
ASSTDSHTGELF,TRBJ2-2,TRBV6-4
ASSLAQHQGGSYNEQF,TRBJ2-1,TRBV7-8
ASSWQGAIAGELF,TRBJ2-2,TRBV27
ASSPLAAGGKGGYT,TRBJ1-2,TRBV3-1
SARASGGYNEQF,TRBJ2-1,TRBV20-1
ASSATSRGRVEVNYNEQF,TRBJ2-1,TRBV6-2/TRBV6-3
SVEDLGGQDTEAF,TRBJ1-1,TRBV29-1
SARYSGGARVDEQF,.,TRBV20-1
ASSSGGPTTDTQY,TRBJ2-3,TRBV5-4
ASDRGATAGELF,TRBJ2-2,TRBV30
ASSVGSRGGFSEQF,TRBJ2-1,TRBV9
ASRHRTGGSNNEQF,TRBJ2-1,TRBV12-3/TRBV12-4
ASSVTRGQPQH,TRBJ1-5,TRBV7-7
ASRLINSPLH,TRBJ1-6,TRBV2
ASSHADSLLQETQY,TRBJ2-5,TRBV3-1
ASSLSGGGYQPQH,TRBJ1-5,TRBV11-2
ASSHVQGGAYNEQF,TRBJ2-1,TRBV14
ASSKQGAHNQPQH,TRBJ1-5,TRBV6-1
ASSPGGGISNEKLF,TRBJ1-4,TRBV5-6
ASSYEGQGQYEQY,TRBJ2-7,TRBV11-2
SVEGDRGREQY,TRBJ2-7,TRBV29-1
ASSGGTADSNQPQH,TRBJ1-5,TRBV5-6
AISESVGRSTDTQY,TRBJ2-3,TRBV10-3
ASSLVDYGYT,TRBJ1-2,TRBV7-9
ASSPGSYSPLH,TRBJ1-6,TRBV3-1
ASHREWGETQY,TRBJ2-5,TRBV5-1
ASRSSGRLAF,TRBJ1-1,TRBV28
ASTLTAVYNEQF,TRBJ2-1,TRBV12-3/TRBV12-4
ASSLLGTGTGVDEQF,.,TRBV7-8
ASSSHGRGGNNEQF,TRBJ2-1,TRBV7-2
ASSFNPGQGGNEQF,TRBJ2-1,TRBV12-3/TRBV12-4
ASSRIGGLAGTGEQF,TRBJ2-1,TRBV3-1